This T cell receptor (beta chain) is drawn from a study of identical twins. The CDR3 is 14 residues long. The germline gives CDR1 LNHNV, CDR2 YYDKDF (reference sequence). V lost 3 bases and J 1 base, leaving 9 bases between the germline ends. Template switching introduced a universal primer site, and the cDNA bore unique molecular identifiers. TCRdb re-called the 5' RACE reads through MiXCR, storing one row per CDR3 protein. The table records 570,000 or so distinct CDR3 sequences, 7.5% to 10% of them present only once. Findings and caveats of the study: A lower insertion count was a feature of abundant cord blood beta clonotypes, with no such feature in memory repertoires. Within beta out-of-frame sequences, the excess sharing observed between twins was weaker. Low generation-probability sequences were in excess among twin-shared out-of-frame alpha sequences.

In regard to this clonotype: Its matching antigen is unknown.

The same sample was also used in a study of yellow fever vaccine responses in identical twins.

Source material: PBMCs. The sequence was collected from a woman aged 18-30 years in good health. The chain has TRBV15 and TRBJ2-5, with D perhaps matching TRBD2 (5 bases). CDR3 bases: TGTGCCACCAGCAGGCGGGTTCTCCAAGAGACCCAGTACTTC. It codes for CATSRRVLQETQYF.